This T cell receptor beta chain is from a study of T-cell reconstitution after alpha-beta-depleted transplantation in children. The TCRbeta library incorporated unique molecular identifiers. TCRdb re-derived calls from the PCR reads in MiXCR, one entry per CDR3 protein. The sample carries 70,000 to 95,000 distinct CDR3 sequences, around a sixth recorded once. Germline V lookup: CDR1 GTSNPN, CDR2 SVGIG (reference sequence). This CDR3 region has 13 residues. Deletions cut 5 bases from V and 6 bases from J, with 17 bases between. The clonotype comes from a male patient aged 2-15 years who had a stem cell transplant for acute lymphoblastic leukemia, so the T cells may come from the graft donor. The J gene is TRBJ2-7, the V gene TRBV30, with D maybe TRBD2 (7 bases). Source: PBMCs, mostly from graft donor cells, taken 180 days after TCRalphabeta/CD19-depleted stem cell transplant. The CDR3 reads CAWEGGGPFEQYF. CDR3 bases: TGTGCCTGGGAGGGGGGGGGGCCCTTCGAGCAGTACTTC.